This TCR beta chain was identified during a study of cytomegalovirus exposure and HLA in healthy donors. Overall study findings and caveats: Reported results showed that the classifier diagnosed cytomegalovirus status with high specificity and sensitivity. Analyzed later, association rates of TCRs varied across HLA loci, with DRB1 most and HLA-C fewest. TRBV6-2, TRBV6-3 and some other V segments were excluded as indistinguishable. From TCR beta sequences, most subjects' HLA-A and HLA-B alleles were reportedly predicted accurately.

The PCR contained 60 Vbeta and 13 Jbeta primers. TCRdb's copy holds only in-frame clones and misses some; the assay was immunoSEQ multiplex PCR. The repertoire holds about 190,000 clones, with 84% as singletons. Concerning this clone: The antigen is undetermined.

Germline assignment: CDR1 MDHEN and CDR2 SYDVKM. The ends lost 5 bases at V and 2 bases at J; junction bases unmatched: 4. The CDR3 sequence is 14 residues long. What was sequenced was PBMCs. This chain connects TRBV28 to TRBJ2-7; 9 nucleotides align to TRBD2. The TCR was taken from a woman aged 45-59 years in good health and CMV-seropositive. CDR3 sequence reads: CASSLSGGTYEQYF. The CDR3 nucleotides read TGTGCCAGCAGTCTCAGCGGGGGGACCTACGAGCAGTACTTC.